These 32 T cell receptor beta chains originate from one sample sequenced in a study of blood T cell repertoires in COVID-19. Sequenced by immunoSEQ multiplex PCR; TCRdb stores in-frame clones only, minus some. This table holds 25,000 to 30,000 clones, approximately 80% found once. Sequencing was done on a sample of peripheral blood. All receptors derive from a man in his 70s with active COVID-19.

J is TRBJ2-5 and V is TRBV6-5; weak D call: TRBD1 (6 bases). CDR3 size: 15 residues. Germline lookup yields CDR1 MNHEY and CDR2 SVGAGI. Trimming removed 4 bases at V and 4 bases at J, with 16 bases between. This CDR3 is CASSSQGSMGETQYF. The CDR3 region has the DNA TGTGCCAGCAGTTCACAGGGCTCAATGGGAGAGACCCAGTACTTC.

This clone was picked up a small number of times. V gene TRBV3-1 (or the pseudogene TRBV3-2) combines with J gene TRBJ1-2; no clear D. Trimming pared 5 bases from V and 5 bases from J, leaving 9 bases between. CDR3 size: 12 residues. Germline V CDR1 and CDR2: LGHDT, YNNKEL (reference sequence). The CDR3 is CASSLTGYGYTF. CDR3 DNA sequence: TGTGCCAGCAGCTTAACCGGTTATGGCTACACCTTC.

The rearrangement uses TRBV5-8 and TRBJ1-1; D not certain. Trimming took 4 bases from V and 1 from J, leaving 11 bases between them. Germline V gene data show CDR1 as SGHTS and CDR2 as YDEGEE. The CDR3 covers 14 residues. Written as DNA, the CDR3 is TGTGCCAGCAGCCACTACCGTGAGAACACTGAAGCTTTCTTT. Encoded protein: CASSHYRENTEAFF.

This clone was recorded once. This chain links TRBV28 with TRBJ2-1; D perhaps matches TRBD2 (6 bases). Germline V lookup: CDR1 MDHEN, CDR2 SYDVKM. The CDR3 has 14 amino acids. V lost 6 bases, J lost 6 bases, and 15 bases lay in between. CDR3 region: CASSLLAASNEQFF. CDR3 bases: TGTGCCAGCAGCCTATTAGCGGCGTCCAATGAGCAGTTCTTC.

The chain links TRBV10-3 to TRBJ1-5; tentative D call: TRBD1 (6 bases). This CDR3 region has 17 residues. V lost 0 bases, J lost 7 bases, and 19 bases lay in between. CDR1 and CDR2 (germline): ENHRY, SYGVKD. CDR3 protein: CAISESRGGAFGQPQHF. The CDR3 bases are TGTGCCATCAGTGAGTCGAGGGGGGGCGCTTTCGGGCAGCCCCAGCATTTT.

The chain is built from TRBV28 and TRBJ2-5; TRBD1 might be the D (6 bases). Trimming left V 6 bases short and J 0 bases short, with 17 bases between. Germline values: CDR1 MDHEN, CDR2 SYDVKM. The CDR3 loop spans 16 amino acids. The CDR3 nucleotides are TGTGCCAGCAGACCTACAGGGATTGTGGACCAAGAGACCCAGTACTTC. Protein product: CASRPTGIVDQETQYF.

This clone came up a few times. CDR3 protein: CASSYSVRGGATDTQYF. CDR3 coding DNA: TGTGCCAGCAGTTACTCGGTCCGCGGGGGGGCCACAGATACGCAGTATTTT. The chain couples TRBV6-2 or TRBV6-3 to TRBJ2-3; TRBD2 matches 9 bases. V trimming: 0 bases; J trimming: 2 bases; junction bases outside the gene matches: 6. Germline V CDR1 and CDR2: MNHEY, SVGEGT. The CDR3 totals 17 residues.

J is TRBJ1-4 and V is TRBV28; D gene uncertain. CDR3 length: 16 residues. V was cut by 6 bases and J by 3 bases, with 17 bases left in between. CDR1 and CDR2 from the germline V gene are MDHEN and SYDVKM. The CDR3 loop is CASRQQEPRANEKLFF. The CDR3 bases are TGTGCCAGCAGGCAACAAGAACCACGGGCTAATGAAAAACTGTTTTTT.

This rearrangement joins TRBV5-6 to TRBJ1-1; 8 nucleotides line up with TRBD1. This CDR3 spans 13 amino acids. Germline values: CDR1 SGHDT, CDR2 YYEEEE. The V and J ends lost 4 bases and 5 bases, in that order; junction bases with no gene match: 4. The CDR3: CASSQGAGTEAFF. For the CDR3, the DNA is TGTGCCAGCAGCCAGGGGGCTGGGACTGAAGCTTTCTTT.

The CDR3 here is CASSQDRRGTQYF. The CDR3 DNA follows: TGCGCCAGCAGCCAAGATAGGAGGGGTACGCAGTATTTT. The V gene is TRBV4-1, the J gene TRBJ2-3, with D tentatively TRBD2 (6 bases). CDR1 is MGHRA, CDR2 YSYEKL, per germline. The CDR3 loop spans 13 amino acids. The V end was cut by 0 bases, the J end by 8 bases, with 9 bases between.

The CDR3 loop is CASSRVGTGQEPQHF. In DNA, the CDR3 is TGTGCCAGTAGCCGCGTCGGGACAGGGCAGGAACCCCAGCATTTT. The chain employs TRBV19 and TRBJ1-5; 9 nucleotides agree with TRBD1. This CDR3 has 15 amino acids. Germline V gene data show CDR1 as LNHDA and CDR2 as SQIVND (reference sequence). The V and J ends lost 6 bases and 10 bases, in that order; junction bases with no gene match: 13. Combining the CDR3 with reference TRBV19 and TRBJ1-5 gives the whole variable domain DGGITQSPKYLFRKEGQNVTLSCEQNLNHDAMYWYRQDPGQGLRLIYYSQIVNDFQKGDIAEGYSVSREKKESFPLTVTSAQKNPTAFYLCASSRVGTGQEPQHFGDGTRLSIL.

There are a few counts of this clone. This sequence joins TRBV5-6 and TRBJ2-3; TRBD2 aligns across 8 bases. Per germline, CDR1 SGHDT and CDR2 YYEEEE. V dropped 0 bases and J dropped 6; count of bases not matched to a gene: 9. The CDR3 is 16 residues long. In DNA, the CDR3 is TGTGCCAGCAGCTTGGCGGCCGAGCGGGGGTTGGATACGCAGTATTTT. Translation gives CASSLAAERGLDTQYF.

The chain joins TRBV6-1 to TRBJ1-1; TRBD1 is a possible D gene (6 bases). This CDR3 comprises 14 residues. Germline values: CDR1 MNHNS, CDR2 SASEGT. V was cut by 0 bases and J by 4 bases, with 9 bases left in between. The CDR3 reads CASSEAQGLTEAFF. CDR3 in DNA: TGTGCCAGCAGTGAAGCGCAGGGGCTCACTGAAGCTTTCTTT.

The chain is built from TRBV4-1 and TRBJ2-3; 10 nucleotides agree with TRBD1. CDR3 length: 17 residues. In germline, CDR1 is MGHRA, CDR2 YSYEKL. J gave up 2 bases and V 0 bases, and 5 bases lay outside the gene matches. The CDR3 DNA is TGCGCCAGCAGCCAAGAGAGTGGGACAGGGGCCACAGATACGCAGTATTTT. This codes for CASSQESGTGATDTQYF.

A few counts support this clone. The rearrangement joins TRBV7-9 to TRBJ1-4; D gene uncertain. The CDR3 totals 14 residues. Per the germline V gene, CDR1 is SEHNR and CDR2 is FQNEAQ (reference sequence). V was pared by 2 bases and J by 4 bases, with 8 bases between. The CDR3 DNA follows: TGTGCCAGCAGCTTACCGAGCCTTAATGAAAAACTGTTTTTT. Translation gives CASSLPSLNEKLFF. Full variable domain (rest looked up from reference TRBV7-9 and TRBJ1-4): DTGVSQNPRHKITKRGQNVTFRCDPISEHNRLYWYRQTLGQGPEFLTYFQNEAQLEKSRLLSDRFSAERPKGSFSTLEIQRTEQGDSAMYLCASSLPSLNEKLFFGSGTQLSVL.

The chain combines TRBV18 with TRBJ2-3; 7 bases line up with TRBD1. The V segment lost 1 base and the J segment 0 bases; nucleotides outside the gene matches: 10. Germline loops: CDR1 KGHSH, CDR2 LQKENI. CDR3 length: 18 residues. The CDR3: CASSPQPVGQASTDTQYF. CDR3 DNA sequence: TGTGCCAGCTCACCACAACCGGTCGGACAGGCAAGCACAGATACGCAGTATTTT.

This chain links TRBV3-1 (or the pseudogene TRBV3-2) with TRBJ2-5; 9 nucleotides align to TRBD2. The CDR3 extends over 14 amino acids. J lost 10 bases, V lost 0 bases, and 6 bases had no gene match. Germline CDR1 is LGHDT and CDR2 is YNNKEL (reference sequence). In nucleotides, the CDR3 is TGTGCCAGCAGCCAAGAAAGCGGGGGGCTGAGCCAGTACTTC. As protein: CASSQESGGLSQYF.

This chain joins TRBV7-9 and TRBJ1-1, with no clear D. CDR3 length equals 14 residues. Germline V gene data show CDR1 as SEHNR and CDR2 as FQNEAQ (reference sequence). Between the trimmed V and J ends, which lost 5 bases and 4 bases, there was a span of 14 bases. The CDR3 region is CASSPERWPTEAFF. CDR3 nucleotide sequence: TGTGCCAGCAGCCCCGAGCGGTGGCCCACTGAAGCTTTCTTT.

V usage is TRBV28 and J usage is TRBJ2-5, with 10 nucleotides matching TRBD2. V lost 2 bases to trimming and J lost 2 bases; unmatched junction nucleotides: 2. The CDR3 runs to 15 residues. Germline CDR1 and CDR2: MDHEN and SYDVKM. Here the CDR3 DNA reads TGTGCCAGCAGTTTAGCTAGCGGGGGTCAAGAGACCCAGTACTTC. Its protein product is CASSLASGGQETQYF. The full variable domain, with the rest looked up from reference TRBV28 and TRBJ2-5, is DVKVTQSSRYLVKRTGEKVFLECVQDMDHENMFWYRQDPGLGLRLIYFSYDVKMKEKGDIPEGYSVSREKKERFSLILESASTNQTSMYLCASSLASGGQETQYFGPGTRLLVL.

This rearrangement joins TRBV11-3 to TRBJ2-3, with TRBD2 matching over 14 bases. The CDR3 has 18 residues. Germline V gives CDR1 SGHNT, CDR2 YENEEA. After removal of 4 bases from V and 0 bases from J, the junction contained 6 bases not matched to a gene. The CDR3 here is CASSSRLAGGTSTDTQYF. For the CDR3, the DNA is TGTGCCAGCAGCTCCCGACTAGCGGGGGGGACTAGCACAGATACGCAGTATTTT.

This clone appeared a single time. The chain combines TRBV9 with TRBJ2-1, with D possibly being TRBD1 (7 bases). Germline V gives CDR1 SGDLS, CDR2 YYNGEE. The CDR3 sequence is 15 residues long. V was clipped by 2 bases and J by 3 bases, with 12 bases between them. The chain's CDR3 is CASSVAGQSYNEQFF. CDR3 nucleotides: TGTGCCAGCAGCGTGGCGGGACAGAGCTACAATGAGCAGTTCTTC.

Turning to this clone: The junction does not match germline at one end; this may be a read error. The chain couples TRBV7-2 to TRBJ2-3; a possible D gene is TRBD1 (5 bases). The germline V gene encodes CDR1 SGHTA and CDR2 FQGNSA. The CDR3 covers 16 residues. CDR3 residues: CASCLVGGQGRDTQYF. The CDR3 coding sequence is TGTGCCAGCTGCTTAGTGGGTGGGCAGGGCAGGGATACGCAGTATTTT.

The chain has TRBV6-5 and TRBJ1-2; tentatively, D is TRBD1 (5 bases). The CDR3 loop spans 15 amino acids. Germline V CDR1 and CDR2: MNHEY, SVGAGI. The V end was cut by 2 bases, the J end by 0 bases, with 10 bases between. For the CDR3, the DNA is TGTGCCAGCAGTTACGCGGGGGTAGCTAACTATGGCTACACCTTC. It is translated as CASSYAGVANYGYTF.

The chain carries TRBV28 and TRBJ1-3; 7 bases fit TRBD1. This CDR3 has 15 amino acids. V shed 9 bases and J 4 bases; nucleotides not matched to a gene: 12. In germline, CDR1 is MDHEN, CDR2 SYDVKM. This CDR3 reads CASIKGGRLGNTIYF. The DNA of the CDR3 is TGTGCCAGTATCAAAGGGGGCAGACTGGGAAACACCATATATTTT.

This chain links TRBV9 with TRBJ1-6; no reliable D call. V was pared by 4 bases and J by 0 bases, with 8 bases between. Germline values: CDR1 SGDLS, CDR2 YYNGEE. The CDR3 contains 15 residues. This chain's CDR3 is CASSKESSYNSPLHF. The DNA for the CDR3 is TGTGCCAGCAGCAAAGAGAGCTCCTATAATTCACCCCTCCACTTT.

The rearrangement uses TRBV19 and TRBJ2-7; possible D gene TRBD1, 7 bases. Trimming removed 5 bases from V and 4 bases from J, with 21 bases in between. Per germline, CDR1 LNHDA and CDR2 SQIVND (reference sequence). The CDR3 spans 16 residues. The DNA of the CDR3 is TGTGCCAGTAGTGTTCACAGGGGAGGTGTTCGATACGAGCAGTACTTC. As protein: CASSVHRGGVRYEQYF.

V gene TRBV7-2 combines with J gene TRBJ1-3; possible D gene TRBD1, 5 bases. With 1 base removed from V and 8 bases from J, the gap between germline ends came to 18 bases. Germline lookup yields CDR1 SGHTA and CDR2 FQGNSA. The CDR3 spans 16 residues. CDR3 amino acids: CASSLDGGVGVDTIYF. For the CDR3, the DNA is TGTGCCAGCAGCTTAGATGGGGGGGTAGGGGTGGACACCATATATTTT.

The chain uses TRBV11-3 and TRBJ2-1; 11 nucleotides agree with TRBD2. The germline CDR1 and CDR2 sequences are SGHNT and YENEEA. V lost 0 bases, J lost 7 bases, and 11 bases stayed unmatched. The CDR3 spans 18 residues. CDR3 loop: CASSLEVSGGAIWNEQFF. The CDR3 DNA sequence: TGTGCCAGCAGCTTAGAGGTTAGCGGGGGGGCCATATGGAATGAGCAGTTCTTC.

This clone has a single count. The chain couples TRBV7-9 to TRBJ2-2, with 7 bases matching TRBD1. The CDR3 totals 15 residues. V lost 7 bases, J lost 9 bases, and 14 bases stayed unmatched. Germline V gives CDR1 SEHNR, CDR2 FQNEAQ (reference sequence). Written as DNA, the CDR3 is TGTGCCAGCACGCCTTCCGCAGGGGGAGTCTGGGAGCTGTTTTTT. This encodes CASTPSAGGVWELFF.

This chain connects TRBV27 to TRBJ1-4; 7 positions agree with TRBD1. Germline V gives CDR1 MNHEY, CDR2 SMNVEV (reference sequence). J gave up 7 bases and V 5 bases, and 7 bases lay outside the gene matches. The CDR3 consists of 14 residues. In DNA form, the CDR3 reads TGTGCCAGCAGTGTGGGACAGAGGGGTGAAAAACTGTTTTTT. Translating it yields CASSVGQRGEKLFF.

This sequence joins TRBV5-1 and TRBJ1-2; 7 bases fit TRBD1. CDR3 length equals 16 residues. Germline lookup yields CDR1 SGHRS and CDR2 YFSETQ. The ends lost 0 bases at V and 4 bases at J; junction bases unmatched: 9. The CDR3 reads CASSLGTGEPSYGYTF. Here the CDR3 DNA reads TGCGCCAGCAGCTTGGGCACAGGGGAACCTAGCTATGGCTACACCTTC. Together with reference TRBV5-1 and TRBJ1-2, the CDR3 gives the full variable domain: KAGVTQTPRYLIKTRGQQVTLSCSPISGHRSVSWYQQTPGQGLQFLFEYFSETQRNKGNFPGRFSGRQFSNSRSEMNVSTLELGDSALYLCASSLGTGEPSYGYTFGSGTRLTVV.

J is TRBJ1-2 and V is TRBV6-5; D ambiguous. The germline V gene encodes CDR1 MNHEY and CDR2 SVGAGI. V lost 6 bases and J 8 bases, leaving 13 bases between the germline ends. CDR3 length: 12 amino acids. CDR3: CASSSGPGGYTF. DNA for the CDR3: TGTGCCAGCAGCAGCGGACCGGGGGGCTACACCTTC.